The clone carrying this T cell receptor (beta chain) was detected only a few times. Antigen: not known. The V gene's germline CDR1 is KGHDR and CDR2 SFDVKD. This CDR3 region has 16 residues. V shed 2 bases, J shed 5 bases, and the junction held 5 bases outside the gene matches. The data belong to a study of human T cells and chemical hapten exposure. Study-wide findings and caveats: PT1 expanded TCR counts correlated positively with patch test score.

TCRdb ran MiXCR on the RACE reads and lists one entry per CDR3 protein. The sample gives 95,000 to 150,000 distinct CDR3 sequences, over 9% of which show up once; around 2.4% is in the top ten. Time point: patch test 3, about 24 weeks after DPC sensitization. Treatment here: therapeutic diphenylcyclopropenone sensitization with weekly scalp DPC. The sequenced sample was whole blood, obtained in connection with sensitization to the hapten diphenylcyclopropenone (DPC). This clonotype originated in a woman between 45 and 60 years old with alopecia areata. Some clones in this sample may be carry-over from other donors' samples. This chain connects TRBV24-1 to TRBJ2-5; 12 bases fit TRBD1. The CDR3 coding sequence is TGTGCCACCAGTGATTCGGGACAGGGGGCCCGGGAGACCCAGTACTTC. It translates to CATSDSGQGARETQYF.